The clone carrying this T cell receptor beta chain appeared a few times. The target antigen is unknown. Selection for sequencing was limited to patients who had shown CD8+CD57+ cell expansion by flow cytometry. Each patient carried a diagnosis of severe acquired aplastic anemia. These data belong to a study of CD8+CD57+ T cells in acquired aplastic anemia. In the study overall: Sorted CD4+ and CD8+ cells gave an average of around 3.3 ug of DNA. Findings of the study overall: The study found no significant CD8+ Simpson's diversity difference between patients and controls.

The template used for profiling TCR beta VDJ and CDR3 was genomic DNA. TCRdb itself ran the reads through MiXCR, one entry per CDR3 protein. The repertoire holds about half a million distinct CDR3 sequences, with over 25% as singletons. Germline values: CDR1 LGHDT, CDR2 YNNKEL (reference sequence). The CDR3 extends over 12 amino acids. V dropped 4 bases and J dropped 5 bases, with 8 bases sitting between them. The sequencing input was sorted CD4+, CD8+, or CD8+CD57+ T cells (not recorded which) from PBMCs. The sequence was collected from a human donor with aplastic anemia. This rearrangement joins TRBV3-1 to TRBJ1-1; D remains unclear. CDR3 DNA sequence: TGTGCCAGCAGCCTTCTTCGGACTGAAGCTTTCTTT. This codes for CASSLLRTEAFF.